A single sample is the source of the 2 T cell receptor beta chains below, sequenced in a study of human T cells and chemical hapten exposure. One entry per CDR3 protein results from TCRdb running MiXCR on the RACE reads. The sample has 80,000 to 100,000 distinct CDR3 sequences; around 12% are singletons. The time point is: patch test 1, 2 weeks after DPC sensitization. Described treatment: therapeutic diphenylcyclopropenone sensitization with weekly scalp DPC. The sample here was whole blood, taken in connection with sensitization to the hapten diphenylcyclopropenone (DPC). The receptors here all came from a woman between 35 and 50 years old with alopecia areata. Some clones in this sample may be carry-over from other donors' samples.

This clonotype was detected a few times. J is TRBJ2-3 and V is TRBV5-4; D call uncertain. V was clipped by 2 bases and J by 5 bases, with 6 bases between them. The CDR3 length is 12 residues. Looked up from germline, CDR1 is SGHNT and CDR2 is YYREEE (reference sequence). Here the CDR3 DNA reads TGTGCCAGCAGCTTATTGGAAGATACGCAGTATTTT. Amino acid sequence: CASSLLEDTQYF.

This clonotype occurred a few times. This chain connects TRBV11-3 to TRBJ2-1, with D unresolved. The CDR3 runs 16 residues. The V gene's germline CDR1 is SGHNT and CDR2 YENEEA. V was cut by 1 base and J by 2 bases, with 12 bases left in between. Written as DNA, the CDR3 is TGTGCCAGCAGCTTAGTGGGCGGAGACCCCTACAATGAGCAGTTCTTC. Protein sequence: CASSLVGGDPYNEQFF.